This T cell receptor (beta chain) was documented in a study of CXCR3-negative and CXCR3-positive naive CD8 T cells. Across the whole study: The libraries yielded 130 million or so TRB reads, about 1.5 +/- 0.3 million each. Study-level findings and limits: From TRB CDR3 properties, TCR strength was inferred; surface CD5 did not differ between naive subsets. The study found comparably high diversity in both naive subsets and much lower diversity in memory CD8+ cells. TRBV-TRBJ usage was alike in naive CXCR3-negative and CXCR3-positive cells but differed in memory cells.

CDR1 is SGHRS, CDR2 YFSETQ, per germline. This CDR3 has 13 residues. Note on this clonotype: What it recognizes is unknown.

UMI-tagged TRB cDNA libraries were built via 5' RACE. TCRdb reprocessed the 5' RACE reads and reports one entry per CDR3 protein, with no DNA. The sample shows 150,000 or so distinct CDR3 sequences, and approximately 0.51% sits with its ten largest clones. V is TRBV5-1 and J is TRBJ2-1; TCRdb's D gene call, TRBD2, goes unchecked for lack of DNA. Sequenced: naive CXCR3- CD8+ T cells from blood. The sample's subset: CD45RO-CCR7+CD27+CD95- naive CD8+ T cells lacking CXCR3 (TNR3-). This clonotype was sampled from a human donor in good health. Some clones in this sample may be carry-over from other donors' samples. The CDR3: CASSLGGGEEQFF.